This T cell receptor (beta chain) comes out of a study of shared clonotypes between healthy human individuals. Regarding the study as a whole: Blood alone was sampled, and tissue repertoires likely differ. Clonotype sharing across a few donors was observed for about 5.5% of naive CD4 clonotypes. The generation probabilities recorded for non-shared clonotypes fell below those of clonotypes shared by all four donors.

The V gene's germline CDR1 is LNHDA and CDR2 SQIVND (reference sequence). The CDR3 is 13 residues long. Between the trimmed V and J ends, which lost 4 bases and 7 bases, there was a span of 14 bases. The method was immunoSEQ multiplex PCR; TCRdb's version includes in-frame clones alone and lacks a portion of them. Of over a million clones in the sample, around 75% were seen once. As regards this clone: What it recognizes is unknown.

Splitting of CD4+ cells produced CD45RA+ naive and CD45RA-negative memory subsets. The sample consisted of memory CD4+ T cells sorted from blood. The sample's subset: CD45RA-negative fraction. This sequence was found in a man aged 18 to 29 in good health. The chain carries TRBV19 and TRBJ2-7, with D possibly TRBD1 on 5 matching bases. CDR3 region: CASSTRTPEEQYF. The CDR3 nucleotides are TGTGCCAGTAGTACCCGGACACCGGAAGAGCAGTACTTC. Full variable domain (missing parts from reference TRBV19 and TRBJ2-7): DGGITQSPKYLFRKEGQNVTLSCEQNLNHDAMYWYRQDPGQGLRLIYYSQIVNDFQKGDIAEGYSVSREKKESFPLTVTSAQKNPTAFYLCASSTRTPEEQYFGPGTRLTVT.